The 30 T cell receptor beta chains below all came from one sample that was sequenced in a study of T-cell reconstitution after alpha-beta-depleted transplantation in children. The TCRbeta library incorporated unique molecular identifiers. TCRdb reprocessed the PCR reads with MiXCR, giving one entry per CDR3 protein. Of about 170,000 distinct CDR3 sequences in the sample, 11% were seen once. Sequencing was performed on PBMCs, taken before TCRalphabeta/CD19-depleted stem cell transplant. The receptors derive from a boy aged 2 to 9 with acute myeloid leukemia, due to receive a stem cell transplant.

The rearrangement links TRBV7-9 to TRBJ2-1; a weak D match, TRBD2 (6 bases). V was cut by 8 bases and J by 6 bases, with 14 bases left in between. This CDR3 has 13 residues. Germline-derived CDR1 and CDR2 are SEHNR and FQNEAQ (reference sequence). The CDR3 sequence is CASLLGGVNEQFF. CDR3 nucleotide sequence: TGTGCCAGCCTCCTCGGAGGGGTCAATGAGCAGTTCTTC. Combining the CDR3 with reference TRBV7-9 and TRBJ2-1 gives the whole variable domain DTGVSQNPRHKITKRGQNVTFRCDPISEHNRLYWYRQTLGQGPEFLTYFQNEAQLEKSRLLSDRFSAERPKGSFSTLEIQRTEQGDSAMYLCASLLGGVNEQFFGPGTRLTVL.

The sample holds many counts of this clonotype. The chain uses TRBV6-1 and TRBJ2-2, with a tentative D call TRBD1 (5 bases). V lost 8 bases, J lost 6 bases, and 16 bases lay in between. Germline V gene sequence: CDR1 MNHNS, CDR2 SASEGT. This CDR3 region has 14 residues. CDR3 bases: TGTGCCAGCGGACCTCAGGGTTTTGCCGGGGAGCTGTTTTTT. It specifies CASGPQGFAGELFF.

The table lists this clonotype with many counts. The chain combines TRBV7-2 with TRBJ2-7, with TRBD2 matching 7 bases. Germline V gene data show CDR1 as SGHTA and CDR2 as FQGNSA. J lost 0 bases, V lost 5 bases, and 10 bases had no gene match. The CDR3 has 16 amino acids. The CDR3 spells CASSAVGGSFSYEQYV. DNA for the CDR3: TGTGCCAGCAGCGCCGTCGGGGGGTCATTCTCCTACGAGCAGTACGTC.

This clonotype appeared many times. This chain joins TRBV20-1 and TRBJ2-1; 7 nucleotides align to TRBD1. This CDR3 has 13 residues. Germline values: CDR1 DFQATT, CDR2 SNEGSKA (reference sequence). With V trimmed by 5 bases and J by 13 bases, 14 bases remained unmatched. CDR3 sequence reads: CSAPGILRDSQFF. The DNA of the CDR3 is TGCAGTGCTCCGGGGATTTTACGGGACAGCCAGTTCTTC.

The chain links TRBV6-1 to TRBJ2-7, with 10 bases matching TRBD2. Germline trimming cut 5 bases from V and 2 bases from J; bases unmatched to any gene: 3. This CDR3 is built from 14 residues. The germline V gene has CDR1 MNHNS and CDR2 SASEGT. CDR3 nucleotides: TGTGCCAGCAGTCCCCTAGCGGGGGCCTACGAGCAGTACGTC. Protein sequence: CASSPLAGAYEQYV.

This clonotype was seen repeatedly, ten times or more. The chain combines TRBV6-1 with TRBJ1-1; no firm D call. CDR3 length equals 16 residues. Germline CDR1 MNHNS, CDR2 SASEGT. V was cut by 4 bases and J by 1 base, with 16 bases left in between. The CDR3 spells CASSGSLGPTNTEAFF. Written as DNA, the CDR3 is TGTGCCAGCAGTGGTAGCTTGGGTCCCACGAACACTGAAGCTTTCTTT.

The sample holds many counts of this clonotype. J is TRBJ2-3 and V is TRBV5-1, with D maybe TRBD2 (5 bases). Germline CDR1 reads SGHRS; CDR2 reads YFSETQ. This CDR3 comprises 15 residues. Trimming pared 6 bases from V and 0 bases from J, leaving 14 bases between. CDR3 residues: CASILEGSSTDTQYF. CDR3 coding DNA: TGCGCCAGCATACTAGAGGGCTCTAGCACAGATACGCAGTATTTT.

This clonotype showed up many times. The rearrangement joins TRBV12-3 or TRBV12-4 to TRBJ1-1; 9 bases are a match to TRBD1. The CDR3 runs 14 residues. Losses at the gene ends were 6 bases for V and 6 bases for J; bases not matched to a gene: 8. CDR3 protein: CASSWDRVRAEAFF. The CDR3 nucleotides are TGTGCCAGCAGCTGGGACAGGGTCCGGGCTGAAGCTTTCTTT.

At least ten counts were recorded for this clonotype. The CDR3 DNA sequence: TGTGCCAGCAAACCCGGGACTAGCGGGAGTTTTAGCTCTGGGGCCAACGTCCTGACTTTC. This codes for CASKPGTSGSFSSGANVLTF. The genes are TRBV12-3 or TRBV12-4 and TRBJ2-6, with 14 nucleotides matching TRBD2. This CDR3 has 20 amino acids. The ends lost 7 bases at V and 0 bases at J; junction bases unmatched: 11.

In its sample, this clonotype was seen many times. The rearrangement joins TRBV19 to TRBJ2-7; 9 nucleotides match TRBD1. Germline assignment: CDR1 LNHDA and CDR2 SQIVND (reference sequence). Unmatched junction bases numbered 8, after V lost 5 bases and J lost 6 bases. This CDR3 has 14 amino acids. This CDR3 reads CASSRDRAPGEQYF. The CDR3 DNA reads TGTGCCAGTAGTCGGGACAGGGCTCCGGGCGAGCAGTACTTC.

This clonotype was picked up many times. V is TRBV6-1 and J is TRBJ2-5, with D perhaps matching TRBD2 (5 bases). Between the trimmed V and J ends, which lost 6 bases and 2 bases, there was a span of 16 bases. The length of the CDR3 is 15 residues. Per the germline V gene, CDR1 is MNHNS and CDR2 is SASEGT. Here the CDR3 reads CASSGVLVTQETQYF. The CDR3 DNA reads TGTGCCAGCAGCGGGGTGTTGGTTACACAAGAGACCCAGTACTTC.

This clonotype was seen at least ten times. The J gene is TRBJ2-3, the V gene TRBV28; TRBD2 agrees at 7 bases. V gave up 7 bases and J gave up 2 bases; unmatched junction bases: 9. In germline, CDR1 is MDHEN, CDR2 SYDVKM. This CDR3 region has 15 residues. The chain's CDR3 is CASTPGRAVTDTQYF. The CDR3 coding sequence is TGTGCCAGCACCCCGGGGAGGGCGGTCACAGATACGCAGTATTTT.

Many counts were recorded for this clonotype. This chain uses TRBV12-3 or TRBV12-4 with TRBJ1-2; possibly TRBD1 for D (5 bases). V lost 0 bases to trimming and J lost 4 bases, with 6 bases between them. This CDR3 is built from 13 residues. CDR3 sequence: CASSLAGAYGYTF. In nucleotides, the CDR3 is TGTGCCAGCAGTTTAGCCGGGGCCTATGGCTACACCTTC.

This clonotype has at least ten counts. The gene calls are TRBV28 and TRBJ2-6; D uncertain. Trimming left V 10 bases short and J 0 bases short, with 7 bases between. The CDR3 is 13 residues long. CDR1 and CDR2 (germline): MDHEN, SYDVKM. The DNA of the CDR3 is TGTGCCACCCGGAACTCTGGGGCCAACGTCCTGACTTTC. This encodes CATRNSGANVLTF. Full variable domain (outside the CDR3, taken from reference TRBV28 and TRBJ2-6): DVKVTQSSRYLVKRTGEKVFLECVQDMDHENMFWYRQDPGLGLRLIYFSYDVKMKEKGDIPEGYSVSREKKERFSLILESASTNQTSMYLCATRNSGANVLTFGAGSRLTVL.

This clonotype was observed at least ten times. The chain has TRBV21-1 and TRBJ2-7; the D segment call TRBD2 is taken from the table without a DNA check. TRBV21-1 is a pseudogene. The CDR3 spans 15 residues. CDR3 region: CASGEFSGPSYEQYV. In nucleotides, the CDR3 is TGTGCCAGCGGAGAATTTAGCGGCCCCTCCTACGAGCAGTACGTC.

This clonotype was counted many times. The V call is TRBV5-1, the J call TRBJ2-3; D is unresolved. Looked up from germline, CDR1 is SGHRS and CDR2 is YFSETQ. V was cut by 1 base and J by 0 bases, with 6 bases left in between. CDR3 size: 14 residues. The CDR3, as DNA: TGCGCCAGCAGCTTGTTGGATAGCACAGATACGCAGTATTTT. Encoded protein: CASSLLDSTDTQYF.

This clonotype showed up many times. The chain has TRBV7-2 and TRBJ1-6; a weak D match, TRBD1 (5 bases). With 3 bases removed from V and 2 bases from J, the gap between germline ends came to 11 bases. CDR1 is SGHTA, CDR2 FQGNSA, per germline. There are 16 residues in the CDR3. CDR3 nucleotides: TGTGCCAGCAGCTTCGGGGGAACCCCCTATAATTCACCCCTCCACTTT. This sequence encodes CASSFGGTPYNSPLHF. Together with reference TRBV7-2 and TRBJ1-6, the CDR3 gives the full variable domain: GAGVSQSPSNKVTEKGKDVELRCDPISGHTALYWYRQSLGQGLEFLIYFQGNSAPDKSGLPSDRFSAERTGGSVSTLTIQRTQQEDSAVYLCASSFGGTPYNSPLHFGNGTRLTVT.

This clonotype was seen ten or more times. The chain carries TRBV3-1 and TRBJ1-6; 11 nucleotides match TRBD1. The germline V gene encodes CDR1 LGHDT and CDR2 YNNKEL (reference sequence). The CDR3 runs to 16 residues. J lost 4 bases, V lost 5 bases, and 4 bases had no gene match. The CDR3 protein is CASSLDRGPYNSPLHF. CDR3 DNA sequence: TGTGCCAGCAGCTTGGACAGGGGGCCTTATAATTCACCCCTCCACTTT.

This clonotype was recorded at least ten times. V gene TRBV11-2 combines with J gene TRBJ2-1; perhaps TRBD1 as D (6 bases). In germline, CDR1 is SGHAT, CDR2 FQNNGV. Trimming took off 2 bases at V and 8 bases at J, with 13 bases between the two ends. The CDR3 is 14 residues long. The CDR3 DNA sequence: TGTGCCAGCAGCTTACCGACAGGTAGGGATGAGCAGTTCTTC. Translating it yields CASSLPTGRDEQFF.

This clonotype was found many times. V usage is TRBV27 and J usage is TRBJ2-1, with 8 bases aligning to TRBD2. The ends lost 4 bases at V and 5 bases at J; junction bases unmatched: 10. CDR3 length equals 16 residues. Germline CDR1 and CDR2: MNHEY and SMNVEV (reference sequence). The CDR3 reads CASSSPGLGGNNEQFF. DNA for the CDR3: TGTGCCAGCAGTTCCCCGGGACTAGGTGGTAACAATGAGCAGTTCTTC.

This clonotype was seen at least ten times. The CDR3 region has the DNA TGCGCCAGCAGCTTGTCTCGCGGGTGCCGGGATGAGCAGTTCTTC. Translated, it gives CASSLSRGCRDEQFF. The rearrangement links TRBV5-1 to TRBJ2-1, with D possibly matching TRBD2 (5 bases). The CDR3 spans 15 residues. In germline, CDR1 is SGHRS, CDR2 YFSETQ. V was trimmed by 1 base and J by 8 bases, leaving 16 bases between them.

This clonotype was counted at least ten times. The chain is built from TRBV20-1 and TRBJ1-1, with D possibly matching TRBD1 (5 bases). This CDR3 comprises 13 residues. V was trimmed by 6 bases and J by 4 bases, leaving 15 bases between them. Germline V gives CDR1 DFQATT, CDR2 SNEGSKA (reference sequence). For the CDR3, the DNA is TGCAGTGCCCCTCCAGCGGGGGGCACTGAAGCTTTCTTT. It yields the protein CSAPPAGGTEAFF.

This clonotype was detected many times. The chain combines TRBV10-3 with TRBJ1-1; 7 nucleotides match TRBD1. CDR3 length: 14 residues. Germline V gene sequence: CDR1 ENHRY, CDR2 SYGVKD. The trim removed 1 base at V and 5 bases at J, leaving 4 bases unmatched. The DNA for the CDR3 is TGTGCCATCAGTGAGTACAGGGGACGTACTGAAGCTTTCTTT. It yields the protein CAISEYRGRTEAFF.

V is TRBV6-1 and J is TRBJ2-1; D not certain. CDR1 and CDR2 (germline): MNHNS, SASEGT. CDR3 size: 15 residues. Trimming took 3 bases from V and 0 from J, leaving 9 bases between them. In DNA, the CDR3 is TGTGCCAGCAGTGATCGACGGAGCTCCTACAATGAGCAGTTCTTC. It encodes CASSDRRSSYNEQFF.

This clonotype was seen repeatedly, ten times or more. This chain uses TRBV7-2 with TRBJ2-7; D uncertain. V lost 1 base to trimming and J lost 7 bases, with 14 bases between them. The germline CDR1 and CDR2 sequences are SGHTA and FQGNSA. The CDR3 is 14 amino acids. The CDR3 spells CASSLEENPVEQYV. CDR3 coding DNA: TGTGCCAGCAGCTTAGAGGAGAATCCGGTAGAGCAGTACGTC.

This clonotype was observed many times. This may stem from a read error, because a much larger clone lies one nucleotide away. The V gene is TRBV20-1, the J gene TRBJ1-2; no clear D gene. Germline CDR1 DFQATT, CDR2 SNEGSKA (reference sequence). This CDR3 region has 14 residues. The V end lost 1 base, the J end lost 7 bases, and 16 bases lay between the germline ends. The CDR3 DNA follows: TGCAGTGCTAGAGTTGACTCTATGGTCTCTGGCTACACCTTC. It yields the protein CSARVDSMVSGYTF.

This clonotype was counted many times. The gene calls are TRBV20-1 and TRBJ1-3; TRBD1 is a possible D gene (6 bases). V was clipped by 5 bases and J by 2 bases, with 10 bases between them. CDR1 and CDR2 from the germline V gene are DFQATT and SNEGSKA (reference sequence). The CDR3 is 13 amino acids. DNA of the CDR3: TGCAGTGCTGAGTGGACAGCTGGAAACACCATATATTTT. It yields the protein CSAEWTAGNTIYF.

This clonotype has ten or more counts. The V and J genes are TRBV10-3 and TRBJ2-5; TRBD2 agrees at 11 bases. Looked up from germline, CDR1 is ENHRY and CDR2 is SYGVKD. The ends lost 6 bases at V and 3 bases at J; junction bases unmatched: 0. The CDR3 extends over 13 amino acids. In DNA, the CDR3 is TGTGCCATCAGGACTAGCGGGGAAGAGACCCAGTACTTC. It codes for CAIRTSGEETQYF.

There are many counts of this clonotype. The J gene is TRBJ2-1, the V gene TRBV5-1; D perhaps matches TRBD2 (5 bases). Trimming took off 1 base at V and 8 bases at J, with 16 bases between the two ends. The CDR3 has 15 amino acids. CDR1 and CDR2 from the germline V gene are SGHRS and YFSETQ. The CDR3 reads CASSLTSTIPDEQFF. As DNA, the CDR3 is TGCGCCAGCAGCTTGACTAGTACTATCCCCGATGAGCAGTTCTTC.

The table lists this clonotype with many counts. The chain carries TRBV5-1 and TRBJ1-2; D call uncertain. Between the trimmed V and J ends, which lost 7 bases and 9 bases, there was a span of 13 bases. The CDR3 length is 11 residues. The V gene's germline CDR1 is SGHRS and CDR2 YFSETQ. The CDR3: CASALEGRYTF. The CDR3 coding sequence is TGCGCCAGCGCCCTCGAGGGTCGCTACACCTTC.